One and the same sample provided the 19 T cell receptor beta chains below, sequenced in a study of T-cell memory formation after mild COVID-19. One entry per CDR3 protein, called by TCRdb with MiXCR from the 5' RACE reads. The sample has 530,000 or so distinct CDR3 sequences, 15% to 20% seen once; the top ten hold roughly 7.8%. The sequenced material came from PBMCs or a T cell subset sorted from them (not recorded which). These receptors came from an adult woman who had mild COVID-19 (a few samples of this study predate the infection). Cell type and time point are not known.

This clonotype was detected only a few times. CDR3 protein: CASSYLGLAGDYNEQFF. DNA for the CDR3: TGTGCCAGCAGTTACCTGGGACTAGCGGGGGACTACAATGAGCAGTTCTTC. The chain joins TRBV6-6 to TRBJ2-1; 14 bases map to TRBD2. Per germline, CDR1 MNHNY and CDR2 SVGAGI (reference sequence). With 2 bases clipped from V and 3 bases from J, the junction kept 3 bases outside the gene matches. The CDR3 extends over 17 amino acids.

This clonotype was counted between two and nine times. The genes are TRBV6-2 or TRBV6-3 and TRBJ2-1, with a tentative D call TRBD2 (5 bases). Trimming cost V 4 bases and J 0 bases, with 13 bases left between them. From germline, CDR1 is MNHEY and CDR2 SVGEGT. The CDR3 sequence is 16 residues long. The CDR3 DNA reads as TGTGCCAGCAGTTCCCTTGGACTGAGCTCCTACAATGAGCAGTTCTTC. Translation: CASSSLGLSSYNEQFF.

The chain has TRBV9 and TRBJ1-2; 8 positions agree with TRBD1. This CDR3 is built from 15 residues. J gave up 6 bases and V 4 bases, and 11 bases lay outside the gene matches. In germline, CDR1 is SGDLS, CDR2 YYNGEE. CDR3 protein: CASSPRTGYHDGYTF. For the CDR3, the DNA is TGTGCCAGCAGCCCCCGGACAGGGTACCATGATGGCTACACCTTC. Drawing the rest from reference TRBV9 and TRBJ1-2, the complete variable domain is DSGVTQTPKHLITATGQRVTLRCSPRSGDLSVYWYQQSLDQGLQFLIQYYNGEERAKGNILERFSAQQFPDLHSELNLSSLELGDSALYFCASSPRTGYHDGYTFGSGTRLTVV.

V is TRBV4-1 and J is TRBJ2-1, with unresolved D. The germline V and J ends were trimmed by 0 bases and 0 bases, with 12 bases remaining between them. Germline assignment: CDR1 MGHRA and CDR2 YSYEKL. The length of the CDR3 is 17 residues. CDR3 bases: TGCGCCAGCAGCCAAGATTCGACGTCGAGCTCCTACAATGAGCAGTTCTTC. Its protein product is CASSQDSTSSSYNEQFF.

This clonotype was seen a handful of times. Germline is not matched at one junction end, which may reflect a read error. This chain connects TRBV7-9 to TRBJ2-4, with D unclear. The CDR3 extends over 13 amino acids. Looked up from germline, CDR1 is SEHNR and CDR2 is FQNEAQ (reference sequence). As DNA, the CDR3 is TGTGCCAGCAGCTTTCAGAGTAGTGGTGTGAGGAACTTC. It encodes CASSFQSSGVRNF.

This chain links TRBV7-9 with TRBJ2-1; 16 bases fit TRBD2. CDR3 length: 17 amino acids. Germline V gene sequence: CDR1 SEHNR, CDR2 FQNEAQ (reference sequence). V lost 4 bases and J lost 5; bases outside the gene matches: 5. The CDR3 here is CASSSGTSGRADNEQFF. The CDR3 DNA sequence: TGTGCCAGCAGCTCTGGGACTAGCGGGAGGGCCGACAATGAGCAGTTCTTC.

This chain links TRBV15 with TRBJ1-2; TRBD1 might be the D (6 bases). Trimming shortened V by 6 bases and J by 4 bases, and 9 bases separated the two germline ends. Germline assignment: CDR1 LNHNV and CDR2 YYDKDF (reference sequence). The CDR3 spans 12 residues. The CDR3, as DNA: TGTGCCACCAGTCAACAGGGCTATGGCTACACCTTC. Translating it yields CATSQQGYGYTF. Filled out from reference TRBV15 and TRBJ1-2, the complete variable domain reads DAMVIQNPRYQVTQFGKPVTLSCSQTLNHNVMYWYQQKSSQAPKLLFHYYDKDFNNEADTPDNFQSRRPNTSFCFLDIRSPGLGDTAMYLCATSQQGYGYTFGSGTRLTVV.

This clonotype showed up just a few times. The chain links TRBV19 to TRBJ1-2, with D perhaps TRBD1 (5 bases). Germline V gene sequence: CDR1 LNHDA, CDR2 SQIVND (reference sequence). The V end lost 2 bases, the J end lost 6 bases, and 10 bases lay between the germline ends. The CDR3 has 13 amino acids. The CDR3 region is CASSIFGADGYTF. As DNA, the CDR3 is TGTGCCAGTAGTATATTCGGGGCGGATGGCTACACCTTC.

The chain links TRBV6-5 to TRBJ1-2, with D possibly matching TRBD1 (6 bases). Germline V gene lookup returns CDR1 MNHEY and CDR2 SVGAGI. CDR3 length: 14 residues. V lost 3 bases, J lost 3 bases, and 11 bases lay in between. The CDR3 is CASSYSAGDYGYTF. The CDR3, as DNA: TGTGCCAGCAGTTATTCGGCAGGGGACTATGGCTACACCTTC.

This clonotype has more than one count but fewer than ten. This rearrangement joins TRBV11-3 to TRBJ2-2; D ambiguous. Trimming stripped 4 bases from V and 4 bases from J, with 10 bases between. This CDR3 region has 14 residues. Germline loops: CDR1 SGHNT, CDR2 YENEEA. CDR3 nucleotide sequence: TGTGCCAGCAGCTCTCCGGAGCCCACCGGGGAGCTGTTTTTT. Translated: CASSSPEPTGELFF. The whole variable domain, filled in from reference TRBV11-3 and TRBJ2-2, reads EAGVVQSPRYKIIEKKQPVAFWCNPISGHNTLYWYLQNLGQGPELLIRYENEEAVDDSQLPKDRFSAERLKGVDSTLKIQPAELGDSAVYLCASSSPEPTGELFFGEGSRLTVL.

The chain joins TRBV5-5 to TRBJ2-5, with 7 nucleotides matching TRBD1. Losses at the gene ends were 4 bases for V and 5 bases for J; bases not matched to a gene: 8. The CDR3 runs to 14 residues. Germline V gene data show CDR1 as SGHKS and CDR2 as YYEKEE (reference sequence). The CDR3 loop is CASSPTGYGETQYF. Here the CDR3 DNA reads TGTGCCAGCAGCCCGACAGGGTACGGCGAGACCCAGTACTTC. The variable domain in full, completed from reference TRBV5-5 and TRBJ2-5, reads DAGVTQSPTHLIKTRGQQVTLRCSPISGHKSVSWYQQVLGQGPQFIFQYYEKEERGRGNFPDRFSARQFPNYSSELNVNALLLGDSALYLCASSPTGYGETQYFGPGTRLLVL.

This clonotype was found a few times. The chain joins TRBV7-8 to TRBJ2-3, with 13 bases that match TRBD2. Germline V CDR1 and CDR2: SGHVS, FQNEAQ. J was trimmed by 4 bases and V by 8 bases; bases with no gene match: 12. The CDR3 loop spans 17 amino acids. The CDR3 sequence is CASDPLKLAGGPDTQYF. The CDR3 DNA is TGTGCCAGCGATCCCTTAAAACTAGCGGGAGGGCCAGATACGCAGTATTTT.

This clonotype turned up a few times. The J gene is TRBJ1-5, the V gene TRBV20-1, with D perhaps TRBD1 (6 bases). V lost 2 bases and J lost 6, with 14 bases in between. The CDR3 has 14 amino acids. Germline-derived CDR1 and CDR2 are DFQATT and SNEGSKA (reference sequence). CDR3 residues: CSARRGSGPQPQHF. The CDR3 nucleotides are TGCAGTGCTAGAAGGGGGTCAGGCCCTCAGCCCCAGCATTTT.

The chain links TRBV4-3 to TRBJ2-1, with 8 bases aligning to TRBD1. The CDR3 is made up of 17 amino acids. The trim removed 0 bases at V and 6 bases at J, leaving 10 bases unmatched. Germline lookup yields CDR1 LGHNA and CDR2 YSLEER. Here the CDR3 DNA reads TGCGCCAGCAGCCAAGATACTCGGACAGGGTTCGTCAATGAGCAGTTCTTC. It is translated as CASSQDTRTGFVNEQFF.

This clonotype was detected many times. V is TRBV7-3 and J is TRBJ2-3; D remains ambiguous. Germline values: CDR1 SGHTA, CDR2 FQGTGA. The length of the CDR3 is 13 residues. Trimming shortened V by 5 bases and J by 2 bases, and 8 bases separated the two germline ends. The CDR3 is CASSLAFTDTQYF. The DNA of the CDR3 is TGTGCCAGCAGCCTCGCTTTCACAGATACGCAGTATTTT.

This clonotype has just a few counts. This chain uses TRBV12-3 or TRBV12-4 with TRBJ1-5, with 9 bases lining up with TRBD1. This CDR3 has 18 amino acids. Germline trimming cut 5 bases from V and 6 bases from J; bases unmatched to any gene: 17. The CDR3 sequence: CASSPRRTGTGFGQPQHF. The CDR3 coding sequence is TGTGCCAGCAGTCCCCGGCGTACCGGGACAGGGTTCGGTCAGCCCCAGCATTTT.

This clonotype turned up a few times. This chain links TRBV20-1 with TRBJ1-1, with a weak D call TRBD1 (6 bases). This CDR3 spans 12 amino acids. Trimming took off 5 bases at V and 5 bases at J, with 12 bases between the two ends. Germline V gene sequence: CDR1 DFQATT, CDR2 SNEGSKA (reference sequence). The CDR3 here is CSAEGQGTEAFF. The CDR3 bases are TGCAGTGCTGAGGGGCAGGGGACTGAAGCTTTCTTT.

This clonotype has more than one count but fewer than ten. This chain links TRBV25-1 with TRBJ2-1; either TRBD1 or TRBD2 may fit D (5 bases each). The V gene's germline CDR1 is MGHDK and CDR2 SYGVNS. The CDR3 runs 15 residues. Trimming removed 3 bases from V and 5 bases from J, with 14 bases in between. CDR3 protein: CASSDDGAPHNEQFF. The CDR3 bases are TGTGCCAGCAGTGATGACGGGGCACCCCACAATGAGCAGTTCTTC.

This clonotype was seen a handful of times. The DNA for the CDR3 is TGTGCCAGCAGTGAAAAGCGGAGCTCCTACAATGAGCAGTTCTTC. It yields the protein CASSEKRSSYNEQFF. The chain combines TRBV2 with TRBJ2-1, with a tentative D call TRBD2 (5 bases). Per the germline V gene, CDR1 is SNHLY and CDR2 is FYNNEI. The CDR3 spans 15 residues. V lost 2 bases to trimming and J lost 0 bases, with 8 bases between them.